This TCR beta chain derives from a study of blood T cell repertoires in COVID-19. The V segment lost 0 bases and the J segment 4 bases; nucleotides outside the gene matches: 2. Germline V gene data show CDR1 as KGHSY and CDR2 as FQNENV. CDR3 length equals 14 residues. The repertoire was sequenced with immunoSEQ multiplex PCR; TCRdb's copy has only in-frame clones and lacks some. The sample has a few hundred thousand clones, about 87% seen once. The TCR comes from a man aged 55 to 70 with acute or convalescent COVID-19. Source material: peripheral blood. The chain employs TRBV16 and TRBJ1-1, with 7 bases fitting TRBD1. CDR3 sequence: CASSQSDRSTEAFF. The CDR3 DNA reads as TGTGCCAGCAGCCAATCGGACAGGTCCACTGAAGCTTTCTTT.